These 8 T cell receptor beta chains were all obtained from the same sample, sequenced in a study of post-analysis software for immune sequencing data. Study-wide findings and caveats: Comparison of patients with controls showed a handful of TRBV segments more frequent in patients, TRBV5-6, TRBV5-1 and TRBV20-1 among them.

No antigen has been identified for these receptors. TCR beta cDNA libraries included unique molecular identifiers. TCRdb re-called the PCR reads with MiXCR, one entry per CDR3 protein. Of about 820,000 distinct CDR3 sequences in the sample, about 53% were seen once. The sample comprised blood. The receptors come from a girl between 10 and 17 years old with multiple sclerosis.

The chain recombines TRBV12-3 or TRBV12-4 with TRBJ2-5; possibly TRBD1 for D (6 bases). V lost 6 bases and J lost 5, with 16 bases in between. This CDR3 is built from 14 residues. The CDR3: CASRGTSAWETQYF. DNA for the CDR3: TGTGCCAGCAGGGGGACAAGCGCATGGGAGACCCAGTACTTC.

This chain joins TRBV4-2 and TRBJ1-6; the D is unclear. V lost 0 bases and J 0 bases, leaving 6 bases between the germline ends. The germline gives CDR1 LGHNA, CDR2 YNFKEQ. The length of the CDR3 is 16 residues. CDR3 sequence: CASSQDRSSYNSPLHF. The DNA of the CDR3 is TGTGCCAGCAGCCAAGATAGGAGCTCCTATAATTCACCCCTCCACTTT.

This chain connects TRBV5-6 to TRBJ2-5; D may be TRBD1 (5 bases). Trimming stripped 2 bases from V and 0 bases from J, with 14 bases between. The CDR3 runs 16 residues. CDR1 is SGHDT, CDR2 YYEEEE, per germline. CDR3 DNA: TGTGCCAGCAGCTTTTCCGCCAGGGTTAACCAAGAGACCCAGTACTTC. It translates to CASSFSARVNQETQYF.

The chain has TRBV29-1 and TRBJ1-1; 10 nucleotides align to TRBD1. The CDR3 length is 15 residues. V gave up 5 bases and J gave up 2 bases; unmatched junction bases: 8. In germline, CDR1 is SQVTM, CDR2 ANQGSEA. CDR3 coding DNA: TGCAGCGTTTTGGGGACAGGGGACAGCAACACTGAAGCTTTCTTT. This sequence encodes CSVLGTGDSNTEAFF.

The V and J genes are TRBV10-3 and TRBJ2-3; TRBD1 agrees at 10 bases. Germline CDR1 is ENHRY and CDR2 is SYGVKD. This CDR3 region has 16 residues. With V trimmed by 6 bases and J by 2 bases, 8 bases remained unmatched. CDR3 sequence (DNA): TGTGCCATCAGAGACCGGGACAGGGGTCCCACAGATACGCAGTATTTT. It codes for CAIRDRDRGPTDTQYF.

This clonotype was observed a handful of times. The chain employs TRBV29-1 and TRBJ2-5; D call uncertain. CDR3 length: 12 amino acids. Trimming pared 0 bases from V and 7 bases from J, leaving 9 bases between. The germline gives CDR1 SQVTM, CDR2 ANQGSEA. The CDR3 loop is CSVEDGARTQYF. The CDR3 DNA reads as TGCAGCGTTGAAGATGGCGCCAGGACCCAGTACTTC.

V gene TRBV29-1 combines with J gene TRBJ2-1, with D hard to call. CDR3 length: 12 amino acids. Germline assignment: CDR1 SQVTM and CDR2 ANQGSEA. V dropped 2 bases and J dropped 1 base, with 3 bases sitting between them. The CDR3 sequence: CSVESSYNEQFF. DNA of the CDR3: TGCAGCGTTGAATCGTCCTACAATGAGCAGTTCTTC.

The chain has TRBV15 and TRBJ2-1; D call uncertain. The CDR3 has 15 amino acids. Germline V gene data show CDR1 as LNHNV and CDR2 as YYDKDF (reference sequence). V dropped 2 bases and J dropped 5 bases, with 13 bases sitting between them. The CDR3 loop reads CATSRLSALDNEQFF. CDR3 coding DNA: TGTGCCACCAGCAGATTGAGTGCCCTCGACAATGAGCAGTTCTTC.